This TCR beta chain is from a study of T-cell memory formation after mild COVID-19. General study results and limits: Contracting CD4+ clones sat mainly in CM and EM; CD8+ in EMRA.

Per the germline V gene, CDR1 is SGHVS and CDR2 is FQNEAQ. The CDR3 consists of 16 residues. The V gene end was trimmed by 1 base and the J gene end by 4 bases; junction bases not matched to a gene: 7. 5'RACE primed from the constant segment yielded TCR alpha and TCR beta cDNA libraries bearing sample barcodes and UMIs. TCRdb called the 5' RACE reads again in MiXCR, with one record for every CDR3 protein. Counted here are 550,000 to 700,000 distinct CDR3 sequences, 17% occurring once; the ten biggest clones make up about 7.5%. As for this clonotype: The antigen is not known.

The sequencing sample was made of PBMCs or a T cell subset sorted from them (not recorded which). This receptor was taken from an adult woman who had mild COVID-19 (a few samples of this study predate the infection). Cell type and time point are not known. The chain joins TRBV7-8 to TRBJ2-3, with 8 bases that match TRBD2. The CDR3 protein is CASSLVRGGRPDTQYF. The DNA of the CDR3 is TGTGCCAGCAGCTTAGTACGGGGGGGCCGACCAGATACGCAGTATTTT.